Following are 2 T cell receptor beta chains from one sample sequenced in a study of identical twins. TCRdb independently ran MiXCR on the 5' RACE reads; one entry per CDR3 protein. Of 1.5 million to 2 million distinct CDR3 sequences in the sample, roughly 35% were seen once. Sequenced input: cord blood. These receptors all come from a newborn girl in good health.

In the case of this clonotype: The germline gene is not matched at one end of the junction; a read error may be the cause. The chain couples TRBV5-1 to TRBJ2-1, with a possible D match to TRBD1 (5 bases). The CDR3 runs to 16 residues. Per germline, CDR1 SGHRS and CDR2 YFSETQ. The CDR3 coding sequence is TGCGCCCGCAGCTCCTTGAGGCAGGGCTCCTACAATGAGCAGTTCTTC. Its protein is CARSSLRQGSYNEQFF.

This clonotype was seen only a few times. The chain uses TRBV2 and TRBJ2-1; 7 nucleotides agree with TRBD1. The V and J ends lost 4 bases and 7 bases, in that order; junction bases with no gene match: 4. The CDR3 is 13 residues long. Germline CDR1 reads SNHLY; CDR2 reads FYNNEI. The CDR3 sequence is CASSVARGNEQFF. CDR3 DNA sequence: TGTGCCAGCAGTGTGGCCAGGGGGAATGAGCAGTTCTTC.